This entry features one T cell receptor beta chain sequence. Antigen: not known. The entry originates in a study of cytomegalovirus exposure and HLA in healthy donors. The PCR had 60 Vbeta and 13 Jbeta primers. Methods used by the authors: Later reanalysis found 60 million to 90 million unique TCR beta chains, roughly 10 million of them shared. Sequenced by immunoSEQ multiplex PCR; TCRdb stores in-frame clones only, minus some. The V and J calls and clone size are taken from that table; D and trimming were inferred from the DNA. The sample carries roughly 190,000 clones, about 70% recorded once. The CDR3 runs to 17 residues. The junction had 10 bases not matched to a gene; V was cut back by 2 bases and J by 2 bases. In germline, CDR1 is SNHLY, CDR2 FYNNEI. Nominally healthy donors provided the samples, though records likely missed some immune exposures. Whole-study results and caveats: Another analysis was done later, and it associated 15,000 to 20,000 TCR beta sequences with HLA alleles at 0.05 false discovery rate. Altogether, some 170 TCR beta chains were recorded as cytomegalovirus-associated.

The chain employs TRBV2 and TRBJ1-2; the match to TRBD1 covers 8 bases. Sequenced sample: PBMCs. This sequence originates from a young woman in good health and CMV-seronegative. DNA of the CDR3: TGTGCCAGCAGTGAATTCGGACGACAGGGGAGGAACTATGGCTACACCTTC. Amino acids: CASSEFGRQGRNYGYTF.